A selection of T cell receptor beta chains follows, all from one sample in a study of blood T cell repertoires in COVID-19. Here immunoSEQ multiplex PCR was the method, and the copy in TCRdb shows in-frame clones only, minus some. The sample consists of about 210,000 clones, around 90% of them appearing once. Material: PBMCs or T cells enriched from blood (not recorded which). The receptors here all came from a man in his late teens or twenties with acute COVID-19. The CDR3 runs from the conserved cysteine through the conserved F or W. Fields, in order: D gene, V gene, J gene, clone size, CDR3 protein, CDR3 DNA. A D gene is named only where the DNA matches it firmly. Part of the rows lack a size; the others show once, few, many or a class for expanded clones.

TRBD2	TRBV4-1	TRBJ2-1	-	CASSHVYLTTSGTQFF	TGCGCCAGCAGCCACGTATACCTAACGACTAGCGGGACGCAGTTCTTC
TRBD1	TRBV4-3	TRBJ2-4	-	CASSQVDRGLRNIQYF	TGCGCCAGCAGCCAAGTCGACAGGGGTTTGAGAAACATTCAGTACTTC
-	TRBV28	TRBJ2-6	-	CASKPDSSGANVLTF	TGTGCCAGCAAACCGGACAGCTCTGGGGCCAACGTCCTGACTTTC
TRBD2	TRBV4-1	TRBJ2-1	-	CASSQVSGLAGYEQFF	TGCGCCAGCAGCCAAGTTTCGGGACTAGCGGGATATGAGCAGTTCTTC
TRBD1	TRBV6-5	TRBJ1-2	once	CASSYGFQGAEYGYTF	TGTGCCAGCAGTTACGGGTTTCAGGGGGCAGAGTATGGCTACACCTTC
-	TRBV4-2	TRBJ1-4	few	CASSQASRVEKLFF	TGTGCCAGCAGCCAAGCGTCCCGAGTGGAAAAACTGTTTTTT
-	TRBV9	TRBJ2-1	-	CASSPIGGSGHNEQFF	TGTGCCAGCAGCCCCATCGGGGGATCGGGGCACAATGAGCAGTTCTTC
TRBD2	TRBV4-3	TRBJ2-1	many	CASRHTLAEGYNEQFF	TGCGCCAGCAGACATACACTAGCGGAAGGGTACAATGAGCAGTTCTTC
-	TRBV2	TRBJ1-6	-	CASALQPGAPGPLHF	TGTGCCAGCGCCCTACAGCCTGGGGCCCCCGGTCCCCTCCACTTT
TRBD2	TRBV4-1	TRBJ2-7	-	CASAPQTSGTYEQYF	TGCGCCAGCGCCCCGCAGACTAGCGGGACCTACGAGCAGTACTTC
-	TRBV4-1	TRBJ1-2	-	CASSPLPGGAGGYTF	TGCGCCAGCAGCCCCCTCCCGGGGGGCGCGGGTGGCTACACCTTC
-	TRBV7-9	TRBJ2-2	-	CASTHGQSLNTGELFF	TGTGCCAGCACCCACGGACAATCACTAAACACCGGGGAGCTGTTTTTT
-	TRBV5-6	TRBJ2-5	-	CASSPDWGWETQYF	TGTGCCAGCAGCCCGGACTGGGGTTGGGAGACCCAGTACTTC
-	TRBV19	TRBJ1-2	-	CASSVQGNYGYTF	TGTGCCAGTAGTGTACAGGGTAACTATGGCTACACCTTC
-	TRBV7-2	TRBJ2-1	few	CASSLGAGEQFF	TGTGCCAGCAGCTTGGGTGCGGGTGAGCAGTTCTTC
-	TRBV11-2	TRBJ2-2	-	CASSRFGRGVTGELFF	TGTGCCAGCAGCCGTTTCGGCAGGGGGGTCACCGGGGAGCTGTTTTTT
TRBD1	TRBV3-1/TRBV3-2	TRBJ2-7	-	CASSHQTGESEQYF	TGTGCCAGCAGCCATCAGACAGGGGAGTCCGAGCAGTACTTC
TRBD2	TRBV7-9	TRBJ2-3	-	CASSILAGGGTDTQYF	TGTGCCAGCAGCATTCTAGCGGGAGGAGGCACAGATACGCAGTATTTT
TRBD1	TRBV25-1	TRBJ2-7	-	CASSELAGGSYEQYF	TGTGCCAGCAGTGAATTGGCAGGGGGCTCCTACGAGCAGTACTTC
TRBD1	TRBV11-2	TRBJ2-5	few	CASSLGTGEEWETQYF	TGTGCCAGCAGCTTAGGTACAGGGGAAGAATGGGAGACCCAGTACTTC
-	TRBV6-5	TRBJ2-2	once	CASSYSAGETGELFF	TGTGCCAGCAGTTACTCAGCAGGGGAAACCGGGGAGCTGTTTTTT
-	TRBV6-2/TRBV6-3	TRBJ1-5	-	CASSHRPHLSNQPQHF	TGTGCCAGCAGTCACAGACCGCACCTTAGCAATCAGCCCCAGCATTTT
TRBD1	TRBV28	TRBJ1-1	-	CASSTSGTGRGEAFF	TGTGCCAGCAGTACTTCTGGGACAGGGAGAGGAGAAGCTTTCTTT
TRBD1	TRBV4-2	TRBJ2-3	-	CASSGPGQGADTQYF	TGTGCCAGCAGCGGCCCGGGACAGGGGGCAGATACGCAGTATTTT
-	TRBV19	TRBJ2-1	-	CASLRGSEQFF	TGTGCCAGTCTTAGGGGGAGTGAGCAGTTCTTC
TRBD2	TRBV14	TRBJ2-3	-	CASSHPGLAGGGDTQYF	TGTGCCAGCAGCCACCCCGGACTAGCGGGAGGAGGGGATACGCAGTATTTT
-	TRBV19	TRBJ2-7	-	CASSIVPGVYEQYF	TGTGCCAGTAGTATAGTTCCAGGCGTCTACGAGCAGTACTTC
TRBD1	TRBV7-2	TRBJ2-7	few	CASSTYGGQGRYEQYF	TGTGCCAGCAGCACGTATGGGGGACAGGGGCGGTACGAGCAGTACTTC
-	TRBV28	TRBJ1-3	many	CASSPVWLRNTIYF	TGTGCCAGCAGTCCAGTTTGGTTGAGAAACACCATATATTTT
TRBD1	TRBV24-1	TRBJ1-5	-	CATSDRHRGGNQPQHF	TGTGCCACCAGTGACCGTCACAGGGGTGGCAATCAGCCCCAGCATTTT
-	TRBV9	TRBJ2-7	-	CASSVATTGVYEQYF	TGTGCCAGCAGCGTAGCTACGACAGGAGTCTACGAGCAGTACTTC
-	TRBV10-2	TRBJ2-7	-	CASSEEGVIDEQYF	TGCGCCAGCAGTGAGGAGGGAGTTATCGACGAGCAGTACTTC
-	TRBV25-1	TRBJ2-4	-	CASSAPGELAKNIQYF	TGTGCCAGCAGTGCTCCAGGGGAGTTAGCCAAAAACATTCAGTACTTC
TRBD1	TRBV29-1	TRBJ2-7	-	CSVEETGGLSLPPYEQYF	TGCAGCGTGGAGGAGACAGGGGGATTGTCTCTACCCCCTTACGAGCAGTACTTC
TRBD1	TRBV11-2	TRBJ2-2	-	CASRPQGASAGELFF	TGTGCCAGCAGGCCCCAGGGGGCGAGTGCCGGGGAGCTGTTTTTT
-	TRBV7-2	TRBJ2-2	few	CASSSGVFTGELFF	TGTGCCAGCAGCTCCGGGGTATTCACCGGGGAGCTGTTTTTT
TRBD2	TRBV2	TRBJ2-1	-	CASSENRAGAPHEQFF	TGTGCCAGCAGTGAAAACAGAGCGGGAGCCCCCCATGAGCAGTTCTTC
TRBD2	TRBV4-1	TRBJ2-1	-	CASSHPGTSGYNEQFF	TGCGCCAGCAGCCACCCCGGGACTAGCGGCTACAATGAGCAGTTCTTC
TRBD1	TRBV19	TRBJ1-2	-	CASRPIGTEAYGYTF	TGTGCCAGTAGGCCAATCGGGACAGAGGCTTATGGCTACACCTTC
-	TRBV6-1	TRBJ2-3	-	CASSDRAGTDTQYF	TGTGCCAGCAGTGACAGGGCCGGCACAGATACGCAGTATTTT
TRBD2	TRBV24-1	TRBJ2-5	-	CATSDLGATSGRQETQYF	TGTGCCACCAGTGATTTGGGTGCGACTAGCGGGAGGCAAGAGACCCAGTACTTC
-	TRBV21-1	TRBJ1-2	-	CASSNDQRQGSYGYTF	TGTGCCAGCAGCAATGATCAAAGACAGGGGTCCTATGGCTACACCTTC
TRBD1	TRBV10-3	TRBJ2-7	-	CAISESAGGRDEQYF	TGTGCCATCAGTGAGTCTGCAGGGGGCAGGGACGAGCAGTACTTC
-	TRBV30	TRBJ2-3	-	CAWSVEATDTQYF	TGTGCCTGGAGTGTGGAGGCGACCGATACGCAGTATTTT
TRBD2	TRBV9	TRBJ2-1	-	CASSVVGRTSGLNEQFF	TGTGCCAGCAGCGTAGTTGGTCGGACTAGCGGGTTAAATGAGCAGTTCTTC
TRBD1	TRBV5-4	TRBJ1-1	-	CASSSDRANTEAFF	TGTGCCAGCAGCTCGGACAGGGCCAACACTGAAGCTTTCTTT
TRBD1	TRBV5-1	TRBJ1-1	-	CASRPGTGGFVDTEAFF	TGCGCCAGCAGGCCCGGGACAGGGGGCTTTGTGGACACTGAAGCTTTCTTT
-	TRBV20-1	TRBJ1-4	-	CSASRQSGEEKLFF	TGCAGTGCTAGTCGCCAGTCGGGTGAGGAAAAACTGTTTTTT
-	TRBV11-2	TRBJ1-2	-	CASRPLILGAQGYTF	TGTGCCAGCAGACCATTAATTTTGGGGGCGCAGGGCTACACCTTC
TRBD1	TRBV5-8	TRBJ1-1	-	CASTRDRENTEAFF	TGTGCCAGCACCAGGGACAGGGAGAACACTGAAGCTTTCTTT
-	TRBV12-3/TRBV12-4	TRBJ2-2	-	CASSSTGTGELFF	TGTGCCAGCAGTTCGACAGGCACCGGGGAGCTGTTTTTT